A selection of T cell receptor beta chains follows, all from one sample in a study of blood T cell repertoires in COVID-19. Sequenced by immunoSEQ multiplex PCR; TCRdb stores in-frame clones only, minus some. The profile shows 100,000 to 150,000 clones, 55% to 75% of them singletons. Sequenced input: peripheral blood. Every receptor here comes from a woman aged 70-85 years with acute or convalescent COVID-19. Each CDR3 is given with its conserved first and last residue. Part of the rows lack a size; the others show once, few, many or a class for expanded clones.

TRBV27	TRBJ2-7	14	.	CASSLSKTAYEQYF
TRBV7-6	TRBJ1-2	14	.	CASSLDGGRGGYTF
TRBV9	TRBJ1-1	15	once	CASSVVSGGITEAFF
TRBV27	TRBJ2-7	20	.	CASSLSISGVAGGRSYEQYF
TRBV10-3	TRBJ2-3	13	.	CAIRSPLTDTQYF
TRBV27	TRBJ2-2	16	.	CASSLSRRGPAGELFF
TRBV19	TRBJ1-1	14	.	CASSTTGKGTEAFF
TRBV11-2	TRBJ1-3	14	.	CASSPRTRGNTIYF
TRBV6-6	TRBJ2-7	15	.	CASSYSGSLGGEQYF
TRBV2	TRBJ2-3	15	few	CASSPGRGGTDTQYF
TRBV18	TRBJ2-5	16	.	CASSPIQGDEAETQYF
TRBV4-1	TRBJ2-7	14	few	CASSQASGDYEQYF
TRBV19	TRBJ1-6	14	.	CASSIGRANSPLHF
TRBV12-3/TRBV12-4	TRBJ2-4	13	.	CASRPDRENIQYF
TRBV5-6	TRBJ2-3	17	.	CASSIFGRDRLTDTQYF
TRBV6-2/TRBV6-3	TRBJ2-1	15	.	CASSAGEQSYNEQFF
TRBV15	TRBJ1-1	15	.	CATSRLGGRVTEAFF
TRBV7-2	TRBJ1-2	14	.	CASSLARPLRGYTF
TRBV5-6	TRBJ1-4	13	few	CASSLGQNEKLFF
TRBV6-4	TRBJ2-1	16	.	CASSPGTSGGADEQFF
TRBV6-5	TRBJ1-1	13	.	CASSYGGAAEAFF
TRBV10-2	TRBJ2-1	15	.	CASRIPGQPYNEQFF
TRBV18	TRBJ1-2	15	.	CASSPPGLRGYGYTF
TRBV19	TRBJ2-1	16	once	CASREVAGPYYNEQFF
TRBV11-3	TRBJ2-1	19	few	CASSLGAASGRARYNEQFF
TRBV28	TRBJ2-3	15	.	CACFPGGEVTDTQYF
TRBV7-7	TRBJ2-1	15	.	CASSLGTGYYNEQFF
TRBV6-5	TRBJ2-1	15	.	CASSRGLAGLNEQFF
TRBV19	TRBJ2-5	16	.	CASKEGLWGGQETQYF
TRBV4-3	TRBJ2-3	15	many	CASSQVAGGADTQYF
TRBV28	TRBJ1-4	15	.	CASSSPGTGNEKLFF
TRBV9	TRBJ1-2	14	.	CASSVGRGNEGYTF
TRBV5-1	TRBJ1-6	13	few	CASSLSNNSPLHF
TRBV14	TRBJ2-1	16	.	CASSPRGVADYNEQFF
TRBV10-3	TRBJ2-1	18	.	CAISKLFPGTGAGNEQFF
TRBV9	TRBJ2-7	16	few	CASSVELGGEPYEQYF
TRBV19	TRBJ2-6	18	.	CASSMGAGPSSGANVLTF
TRBV29-1	TRBJ2-7	14	.	CSVRRLAGRYEQYF
TRBV19	TRBJ2-2	18	.	CASSSHRGKGFNTGELFF
TRBV5-4	TRBJ1-1	13	.	CASSQDIYPEAFF
TRBV7-9	TRBJ2-7	17	few	CASSSREKRGGSYEQYF
TRBV25-1	TRBJ2-1	14	.	CASSESYRGDEQFF
TRBV27	TRBJ2-3	15	.	CASRGWGPGTDTQYF
TRBV19	TRBJ2-2	15	.	CASSTGDTNTGELFF
TRBV9	TRBJ1-1	16	.	CASSVGARVELTEAFF
TRBV21-1	TRBJ1-1	15	.	CARHRGPRGGTEAFF
TRBV11-2	TRBJ1-1	15	.	CASSLVGTANTEAFF
TRBV6-5	TRBJ2-1	15	.	CASTGTSGNYNEQFF
TRBV9	TRBJ2-1	16	few	CASSPRGTSGSGEQFF
TRBV4-3	TRBJ1-4	17	few	CASSQDASFATNEKLFF
TRBV25-1	TRBJ2-3	14	once	CARDGQGSTDTQYF
TRBV3-1/TRBV3-2	TRBJ2-4	17	.	CASSSVAGGPVKNIQYF
TRBV5-1	TRBJ1-3	19	.	CASSLSLGTGGPRGNTIYF